The source of this TCR beta chain is a study of T-cell reconstitution after alpha-beta-depleted transplantation in children. There are 13 residues in the CDR3. Germline CDR1 and CDR2: DFQATT and SNEGSKA (reference sequence). With V trimmed by 7 bases and J by 3 bases, 8 bases remained unmatched. A TCRbeta library incorporating unique molecular identifiers was prepared. Via MiXCR, TCRdb re-called the PCR reads, giving one row per CDR3 protein. This table has 700,000 to 950,000 distinct CDR3 sequences, roughly 15% appearing once. For this clonotype: The target antigen is unknown.

Points from the study as a whole: As was reported, about two months after transplant, alpha-beta T cells came from several hundred expanded graft clones. At day 60, the high TCRbeta diversity found in some patients originated from recipient T cells and thymic progenitors that had survived. Among T cells one year after transplant, newly produced cells accounted for most counts and diversity.

The gene calls are TRBV20-1 and TRBJ2-7; 8 bases match TRBD2. This TCR was sampled from a male patient younger than 18 who had a stem cell transplant for acute lymphoblastic leukemia, so the T cells may come from the graft donor. The specimen comprised PBMCs, mostly from graft donor cells, sampled 360 days after TCRalphabeta/CD19-depleted stem cell transplant. CDR3 nucleotides: TGCAGTGTGGAGCGGGAGCGACGCTACGAGCAGTACTTC. Translating gives CSVERERRYEQYF.